This TCR beta chain was identified during a study of shared clonotypes between healthy human individuals. Study at large: CD4 naive and memory got three plates each, CD8 naive two, CD8 memory one. Whole-study results and caveats: It was the non-shared clonotypes that had lower generation probabilities than clonotypes shared by all four donors.

A note on this clone: Its antigen remains unknown. Other DNA variants within this sample encode the same CDR3.

Germline CDR1 reads MNHEY; CDR2 reads SMNVEV (reference sequence). The germline V and J ends were trimmed by 3 bases and 5 bases, with 10 bases remaining between them. The CDR3 totals 13 residues. CD45RO negativity and positive selection for CCR7 defined naive CD8 cells, a population that excluded terminally differentiated effector memory CD45RA+ cells. Each subset's genomic DNA was shared equally among a number of immunoSEQ plates. TCRdb's copy holds only in-frame clones and misses some; the assay was immunoSEQ multiplex PCR. The sample records millions of clones, over 85% being singletons. This chain joins TRBV27 and TRBJ1-1; D gene ambiguous. The receptor was isolated from a man aged 18 to 35 in good health. Sequencing used naive CD8+ T cells sorted from blood. CDR3 in DNA: TGTGCCAGCAGTTTCGCCGGTGGGACTGAAGCTTTCTTT. This encodes CASSFAGGTEAFF.